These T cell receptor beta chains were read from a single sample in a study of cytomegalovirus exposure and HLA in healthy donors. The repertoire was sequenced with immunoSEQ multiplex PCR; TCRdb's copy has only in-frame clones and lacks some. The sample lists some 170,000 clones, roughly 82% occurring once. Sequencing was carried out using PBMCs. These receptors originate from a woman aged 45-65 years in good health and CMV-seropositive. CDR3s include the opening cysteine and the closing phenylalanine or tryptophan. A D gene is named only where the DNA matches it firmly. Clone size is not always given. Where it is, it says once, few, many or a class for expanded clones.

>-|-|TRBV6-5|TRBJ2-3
CASSYRPANTDTQYF
TGTGCCAGCAGTTACCGGCCAGCGAACACAGATACGCAGTATTTT
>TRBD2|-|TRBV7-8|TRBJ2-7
CASSHKPGGGPYEQYF
TGTGCCAGCAGCCACAAACCGGGGGGGGGCCCCTACGAGCAGTACTTC
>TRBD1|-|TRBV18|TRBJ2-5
CASSPPGTAQETQYF
TGTGCCAGCTCACCCCCTGGGACAGCGCAAGAGACCCAGTACTTC
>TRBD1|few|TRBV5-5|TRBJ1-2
CASSQTGNYGYTF
TGTGCCAGCAGCCAGACAGGGAACTATGGCTACACCTTC
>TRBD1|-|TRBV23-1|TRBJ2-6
CASSPQRIGQGGASGANVLTF
TGCGCCAGCAGTCCCCAGAGAATCGGACAGGGGGGGGCCTCTGGGGCCAACGTCCTGACTTTC
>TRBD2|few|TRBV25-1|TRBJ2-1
CASSDFRAGRANEQFF
TGTGCCAGCAGTGACTTTAGGGCAGGGAGGGCCAATGAGCAGTTCTTC
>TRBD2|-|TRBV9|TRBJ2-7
CASSGGLAVDSEQYF
TGTGCCAGCAGCGGGGGACTAGCGGTAGACTCGGAGCAGTACTTC
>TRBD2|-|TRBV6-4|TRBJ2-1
CASSFPTSGGRFSYNEQFF
TGTGCCAGCAGTTTTCCCACTAGCGGGGGGCGCTTCTCCTACAATGAGCAGTTCTTC
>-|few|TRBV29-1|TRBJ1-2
CSVEDRSRTAGGYTF
TGCAGCGTTGAAGATCGGTCGCGGACAGCGGGGGGCTACACCTTC
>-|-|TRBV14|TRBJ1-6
CASSPGLGGNSPLHF
TGTGCCAGCAGCCCGGGACTTGGCGGTAATTCACCCCTCCACTTT
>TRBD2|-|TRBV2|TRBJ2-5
CATSGRGEQYF
TGTGCCACCTCAGGGCGGGGGGAGCAGTACTTC
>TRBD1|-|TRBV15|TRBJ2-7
CATSRGGQGSTYEQYF
TGTGCCACCAGCAGAGGGGGACAGGGCTCAACCTACGAGCAGTACTTC
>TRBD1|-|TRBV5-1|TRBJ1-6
CASSREGQSSYNSPLHF
TGCGCCAGCAGCCGTGAGGGACAGAGCTCCTATAATTCACCCCTCCACTTT
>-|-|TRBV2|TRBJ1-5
CASSEAGPQPQHF
TGTGCCAGCAGTGAGGCTGGGCCTCAGCCCCAGCATTTT
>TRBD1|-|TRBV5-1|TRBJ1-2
CASRQGTGGSFGYTF
TGCGCCAGCAGACAAGGGACAGGGGGTTCTTTTGGCTACACCTTC
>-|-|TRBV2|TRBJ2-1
CASTGLSYNEQFF
TGTGCCAGCACCGGACTTTCCTACAATGAGCAGTTCTTC
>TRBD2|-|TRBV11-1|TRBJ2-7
CASSHGSGGSYEQYF
TGTGCCAGCAGTCATGGAAGCGGGGGCTCCTACGAGCAGTACTTC
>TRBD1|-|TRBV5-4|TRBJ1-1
CASTSGGTEAFF
TGTGCCAGCACCTCAGGGGGCACTGAAGCTTTCTTT
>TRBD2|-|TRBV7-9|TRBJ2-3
CASRGRGTDTQYF
TGTGCGAGCCGGGGGAGGGGCACAGATACGCAGTATTTT
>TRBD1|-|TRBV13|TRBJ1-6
CASSPSGTGGNSYNSPLHF
TGTGCCAGCAGCCCCTCCGGGACAGGGGGCAACTCCTATAATTCACCCCTCCACTTT
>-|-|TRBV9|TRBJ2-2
CASSSSTGELFF
TGTGCCAGCAGCTCCTCCACCGGGGAGCTGTTTTTT
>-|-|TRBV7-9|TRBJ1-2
CASSPPDSLYGYTF
TGTGCCAGCAGCCCCCCCGACAGTCTCTATGGCTACACCTTC
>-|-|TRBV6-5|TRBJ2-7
CASSYSLQGYEQYF
TGTGCCAGCAGTTACTCCTTACAGGGCTACGAGCAGTACTTC
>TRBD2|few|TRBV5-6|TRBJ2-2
CASSSGLAGASGELFF
TGTGCCAGCAGCTCGGGACTAGCGGGGGCGTCCGGGGAGCTGTTTTTT
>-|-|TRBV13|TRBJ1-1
CASSLTGSGSTEAFF
TGTGCCAGCAGCTTAACGGGTTCGGGGAGCACTGAAGCTTTCTTT
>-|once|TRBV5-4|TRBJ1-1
CASTLLSFEDTEAFF
TGTGCCAGCACCCTCTTATCGTTTGAGGACACTGAAGCTTTCTTT
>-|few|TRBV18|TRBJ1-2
CASSADKNNYGYTF
TGTGCCAGCTCGGCGGACAAGAATAACTATGGCTACACCTTC
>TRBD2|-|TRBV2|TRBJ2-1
CASGGGGGYNEQFF
TGTGCCAGCGGGGGAGGCGGGGGGTACAATGAGCAGTTCTTC
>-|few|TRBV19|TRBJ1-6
CASSTTGLPSPLHF
TGTGCCAGTAGTACTACCGGACTCCCATCACCCCTCCACTTT
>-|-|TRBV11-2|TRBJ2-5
CASSQPTANYQETQYF
TGTGCCAGCAGCCAACCGACAGCGAACTACCAAGAGACCCAGTACTTC
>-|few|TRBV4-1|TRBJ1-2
CASSQEGVPPGRGYGYTF
TGCGCCAGCAGCCAAGAAGGGGTCCCCCCGGGGAGGGGGTATGGCTACACCTTC
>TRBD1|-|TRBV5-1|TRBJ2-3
CASSAGTGDTQYF
TGCGCCAGCAGCGCGGGGACAGGTGATACGCAGTATTTT
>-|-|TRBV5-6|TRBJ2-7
CASYHLGSSYEQYF
TGTGCCAGCTATCACTTAGGGAGCTCCTACGAGCAGTACTTC
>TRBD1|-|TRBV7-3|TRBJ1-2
CASSFGQGYGYTF
TGTGCCAGCAGTTTTGGACAGGGTTATGGCTACACCTTC
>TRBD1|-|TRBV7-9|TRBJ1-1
CASSPGQGAAEAFF
TGTGCCAGCAGCCCGGGACAGGGGGCTGCTGAAGCTTTCTTT
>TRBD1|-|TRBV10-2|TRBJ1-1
CASRTGTVNTEAFF
TGCGCCAGCAGGACCGGGACAGTGAACACTGAAGCTTTCTTT
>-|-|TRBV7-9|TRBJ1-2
CASSLTTGTYGYTF
TGTGCCAGCAGCTTAACCACAGGGACCTATGGCTACACCTTC
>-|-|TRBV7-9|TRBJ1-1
CASSLAGVNTEAFF
TGTGCCAGCAGCTTAGCAGGAGTGAACACTGAAGCTTTCTTT
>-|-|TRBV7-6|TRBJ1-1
CASSRLLPLMNTEAFF
TGTGCCAGCAGCAGACTATTACCTTTAATGAACACTGAAGCTTTCTTT
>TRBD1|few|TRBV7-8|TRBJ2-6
CASSLSLGQGGFSGANVLTF
TGTGCCAGCAGCTTATCCCTTGGACAGGGGGGATTCTCTGGGGCCAACGTCCTGACTTTC